This T cell receptor beta chain was recovered during a study of chemoradiotherapy in HPV16-positive cancers. For the study at large: A couple of HPV16-positive patients' cells yielded candidate HPV-specific clones and common motifs. Study-wide points: HPV-specific T cells were functionally defined from only two HPV16-positive patients. During treatment, candidate HPV-specific clones and E7-related motifs expanded in tumor.

This clone was seen a few times. What it binds is unknown. The CDR3 spans 15 residues. Germline V CDR1 and CDR2: SGHAT, FQNNGV. The V and J ends lost 1 base and 1 base, in that order; junction bases with no gene match: 0. Measured with immunoSEQ multiplex PCR; TCRdb has only the in-frame clones, and not every one. This table has some 8,300 clones, less than 85% appearing once. Over chemoradiotherapy, repertoires were sampled more than once. This material was collected from a patient who underwent chemoradiotherapy. This clonotype originated in a human donor with HPV-associated anogenital cancer. The rearrangement uses TRBV11-2 and TRBJ2-3, with TRBD1 matching over 9 bases. The CDR3 coding sequence is TGTGCCAGCAGCTTAGGGGACAGGGGCACAGATACGCAGTATTTT. Translated: CASSLGDRGTDTQYF.